The T cell receptor beta chain under discussion was sequenced for a study of early T cells in non-severe SARS-CoV-2 infection. There are a few counts of this clonotype. Its antigen is undetermined. Germline CDR1 and CDR2: SGHRS and YFSETQ. The CDR3 is made up of 15 amino acids. The V end lost 4 bases, the J end lost 6 bases, and 17 bases lay between the germline ends. Study-level results: Sequences matched to VDJdb favored anti-spike CD8 responses, while private and CD4 specificities were missed.

One entry per CDR3 protein, called by TCRdb with MiXCR from the 5' RACE reads. The data show 70,000 to 95,000 distinct CDR3 sequences, around a tenth seen once. The chain joins TRBV5-1 to TRBJ2-1, with D perhaps assigned TRBD1 or TRBD2 (5 bases each). The sequence was obtained from an adult who was a healthcare worker with PCR-confirmed SARS-CoV-2 infection or an uninfected control (not recorded which). The sequencing input was whole blood. The CDR3 is CASSPGGGRGNEQFF. CDR3 DNA sequence: TGCGCCAGCAGCCCTGGTGGAGGTAGGGGCAATGAGCAGTTCTTC.